The subject of this entry is one T cell receptor (beta chain). Its antigen is unidentified. Constant-segment primers were used for 5'RACE, and the resulting TCR alpha and TCR beta cDNA libraries carried sample barcodes and UMIs. TCRdb passed the 5' RACE reads through MiXCR, listing each CDR3 protein once. The sample holds 120,000 to 150,000 distinct CDR3 sequences, around 14% seen once. The data are from a study of T-cell memory formation after mild COVID-19. General study findings and limits: There were some responding clones in pre-infection memory, which suggested that cross-reactive memory had joined.

Looked up from germline, CDR1 is PRHDT and CDR2 is FYEKMQ (reference sequence). Trimming removed 5 bases from V and 7 bases from J, with 12 bases in between. The CDR3 totals 14 residues. The source is an adult woman who had mild COVID-19 (a few samples of this study predate the infection). Cell type and time point are not known. The chain is built from TRBV13 and TRBJ1-6; the D gene is possibly TRBD1 (5 bases). Sequenced sample: PBMCs or a T cell subset sorted from them (not recorded which). The DNA for the CDR3 is TGTGCCAGCAGCGTCCGGGACGGAAATTCACCCCTCCACTTT. The encoded protein is CASSVRDGNSPLHF.